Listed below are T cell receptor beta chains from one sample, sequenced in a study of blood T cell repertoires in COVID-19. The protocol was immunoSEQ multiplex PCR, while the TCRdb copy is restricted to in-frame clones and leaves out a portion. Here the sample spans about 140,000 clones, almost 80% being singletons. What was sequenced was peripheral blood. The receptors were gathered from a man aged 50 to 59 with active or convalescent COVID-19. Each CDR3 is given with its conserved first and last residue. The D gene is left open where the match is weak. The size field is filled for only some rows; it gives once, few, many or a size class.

CASSLQASGLQNTGELFF TGTGCCAGCAGCCTCCAGGCCTCTGGACTACAGAACACCGGGGAGCTGTTTTTT few TRBJ2-2 TRBV9 .
CASSFSGVTEAFF TGTGCCAGCAGCTTCAGCGGGGTAACTGAAGCTTTCTTT . TRBJ1-1 TRBV7-6 .
CASRPRTGGWETQYF TGTGCCAGCAGACCACGGACAGGGGGCTGGGAGACCCAGTACTTC . TRBJ2-5 TRBV27 TRBD1
CAWSPRGQPNSPLHF TGTGCCTGGAGTCCCCGGGGACAGCCAAATTCACCCCTCCACTTT . TRBJ1-6 TRBV30 TRBD1
CASSPTGYEQYF TGTGCCAGTTCCCCGACAGGGTACGAGCAGTACTTC . TRBJ2-7 TRBV2 TRBD1
CASSSGLAGVPFSYEQYF TGCGCCAGCAGCTCGGGACTAGCGGGAGTTCCTTTCTCCTACGAGCAGTACTTC . TRBJ2-7 TRBV5-1 TRBD2
CASRPTSGGTDTQYF TGTGCCAGTAGACCCACTAGCGGAGGCACAGATACGCAGTATTTT . TRBJ2-3 TRBV19 TRBD2
CASNTRGATNEKLFF TGTGCCAGCAATACCAGGGGCGCAACTAATGAAAAACTGTTTTTT . TRBJ1-4 TRBV27 .
CASSFGPNQPQHF TGTGCCAGCAGCTTTGGCCCGAATCAGCCCCAGCATTTT . TRBJ1-5 TRBV7-3 .
CASSPRTSGSYEQYF TGTGCCAGCAGCCCGCGGACTAGCGGGAGCTACGAGCAGTACTTC . TRBJ2-7 TRBV5-5 TRBD2
CASGRGSEQYF TGTGCCAGCGGGAGGGGATCGGAGCAGTACTTC . TRBJ2-7 TRBV12-3/TRBV12-4 TRBD2
CASSFRGSGSYNEQFF TGTGCCAGCAGCTTTCGGGGTAGCGGGAGCTACAATGAGCAGTTCTTC . TRBJ2-1 TRBV11-2 TRBD2
CASSLVLDETQYF TGCGCCAGCAGCTTGGTTCTAGATGAGACCCAGTACTTC . TRBJ2-5 TRBV5-1 .
CASSFWPGDTQYF TGTGCCAGCAGCTTCTGGCCAGGGGATACGCAGTATTTT . TRBJ2-3 TRBV6-4 .
CSGGTSGNTGELFF TGCAGCGGTGGGACTAGCGGGAACACCGGGGAGCTGTTTTTT . TRBJ2-2 TRBV29-1 TRBD2
CASSVRDKSYEQYF TGTGCCAGCAGTGTTAGAGACAAGAGCTACGAGCAGTACTTC . TRBJ2-7 TRBV2 .
CASSLVEGWTEAFF TGTGCCAGCAGCCTTGTCGAGGGATGGACTGAAGCTTTCTTT . TRBJ1-1 TRBV5-4 .
CAVRTNEKLFF TGCGCGGTCCGGACTAATGAAAAACTGTTTTTT . TRBJ1-4 TRBV29-1 .
CAWSVGTANNSPLHF TGTGCCTGGAGTGTCGGGACAGCTAATAATTCACCCCTCCACTTT . TRBJ1-6 TRBV30 TRBD1
CASGDRGIQPQHF TGTGCCAGCGGGGACAGGGGGATTCAGCCCCAGCATTTT once TRBJ1-5 TRBV27 TRBD1
CSVGDSYNQPQHF TGCAGCGTTGGGGACAGTTACAATCAGCCCCAGCATTTT . TRBJ1-5 TRBV29-1 TRBD1
CASSSTDTGFSVYYGYTF TGTGCCAGCAGCTCCACCGACACAGGGTTTTCGGTCTACTATGGCTACACCTTC . TRBJ1-2 TRBV13 .
CASSEGIAGETDTQYF TGTGCCAGCAGTGAAGGGATAGCGGGAGAGACAGATACGCAGTATTTT . TRBJ2-3 TRBV2 TRBD2
CASNFRDRSRCKLEQYF TGTGCCAGCAATTTCCGGGACAGGTCCCGCTGTAAATTGGAGCAGTACTTC . TRBJ2-7 TRBV6-7 TRBD1
CATSDPGQGGNIQYF TGTGCCACCAGTGACCCTGGACAGGGAGGAAACATTCAGTACTTC . TRBJ2-4 TRBV24-1 TRBD1
CASSVAQANYGYTF TGTGCCAGCAGCGTAGCGCAGGCGAACTATGGCTACACCTTC . TRBJ1-2 TRBV9 .
CASSLGAGDTGELFF TGTGCCAGTAGTTTGGGGGCAGGGGACACCGGGGAGCTGTTTTTT . TRBJ2-2 TRBV19 .
CSVPYRGRNTEAFF TGCAGCGTACCATACAGGGGGAGAAACACTGAAGCTTTCTTT few TRBJ1-1 TRBV29-1 TRBD1
CASNDRPMEETQYF TGTGCCAGCAACGACAGACCGATGGAAGAGACCCAGTACTTC . TRBJ2-5 TRBV11-2 .
CASSRRGQPQHF TGTGCCAGCAGCCGGAGGGGACAGCCCCAGCATTTT . TRBJ1-5 TRBV27 .
CASSTSGSGTGELFF TGTGCCAGCTCAACTAGCGGGAGCGGGACCGGGGAGCTGTTTTTT . TRBJ2-2 TRBV18 TRBD2
CASSGTSRRERETQYF TGTGCCAGCAGTGGGACATCCCGGAGAGAGAGGGAGACCCAGTACTTC . TRBJ2-5 TRBV6-1 .
CASSQDSREAGYTF TGTGCCAGCAGCCAAGATTCCAGGGAGGCTGGCTACACCTTC . TRBJ1-2 TRBV3-1/TRBV3-2 .
CASSVGSRGGSYEQYF TGTGCCAGCAGCGTAGGTAGTCGGGGTGGATCCTACGAGCAGTACTTC . TRBJ2-7 TRBV9 .
CASSLVPGVLSYEQYF TGTGCCAGCAGTTTAGTCCCAGGGGTCTTGTCCTACGAGCAGTACTTC many TRBJ2-7 TRBV27 .
CASSYPFGLADSTDTQYF TGTGCCAGCAGCTACCCTTTCGGACTAGCGGATAGCACAGATACGCAGTATTTT . TRBJ2-3 TRBV5-8 TRBD2
CASRIQGTDTQYF TGTGCCAGCAGAATACAGGGCACAGATACGCAGTATTTT . TRBJ2-3 TRBV5-4 .
CASSSRLEPYEQYF TGTGCCAGCAGCTCTAGACTGGAACCCTACGAGCAGTACTTC . TRBJ2-7 TRBV7-9 .
CASSELANNYNEQFF TGTGCCAGCAGTGAGCTAGCCAACAACTACAATGAGCAGTTCTTC . TRBJ2-1 TRBV2 .
CASKAGQGFSGELFF TGTGCCAGCAAGGCGGGACAGGGATTTAGCGGGGAGCTGTTTTTT . TRBJ2-2 TRBV28 TRBD1
CASSLAPAGGVRTDTQYF TGCGCCAGCAGCTTGGCCCCAGCGGGAGGGGTTCGCACAGATACGCAGTATTTT once TRBJ2-3 TRBV5-1 TRBD2
CASSSYRGNYGYTF TGTGCCAGCAGCTCGTACAGGGGGAACTATGGCTACACCTTC once TRBJ1-2 TRBV7-2 TRBD1
CASSHVQGGEQFF TGCGCCAGCAGCCATGTCCAGGGAGGCGAGCAGTTCTTC . TRBJ2-1 TRBV4-1 .
CASSPRTLALKTQYF TGTGCCAGCAGCCCCAGGACCCTAGCCCTAAAGACCCAGTACTTC . TRBJ2-5 TRBV11-2 .
CASSLDPSGSSYNEQFF TGTGCCAGCAGCTTAGACCCTAGCGGGAGCTCCTACAATGAGCAGTTCTTC . TRBJ2-1 TRBV11-2 TRBD2
CASSERLAGERVSQFF TGTGCCAGCAGCGAACGACTAGCGGGAGAGAGAGTATCGCAGTTCTTC once TRBJ2-1 TRBV7-2 TRBD2
CASSFLTSGRPDEQFF TGTGCCAGCAGCTTTCTGACTAGCGGGAGGCCCGATGAGCAGTTCTTC few TRBJ2-1 TRBV7-9 TRBD2